These T cell receptor beta chains were read from a single sample in a study of blood T cell repertoires in COVID-19. Measured with immunoSEQ multiplex PCR; TCRdb has only the in-frame clones, and not every one. The table records about 200,000 clones, roughly 80% of them present only once. The sample taken for sequencing was peripheral blood. These receptors were collected from a woman aged 80 or over with acute or convalescent COVID-19. Both conserved end residues are part of each CDR3. D genes are given only for firm matches. Clone size is not always given. Where it is, it says once, few, many or a class for expanded clones.

TRBD1 | 14 | TRBJ1-2 | NA | TRBV2 | TGTGCCAGCAGTGGGGACAGGCCTAACTATGGCTACACCTTC | CASSGDRPNYGYTF
TRBD2 | 15 | TRBJ2-7 | NA | TRBV7-6 | TGTGCCAGCAGCTCTAGCGGGGTAAGCTCCTACGAGCAGTACTTC | CASSSSGVSSYEQYF
NA | 13 | TRBJ1-1 | NA | TRBV6-5 | TGTGCCAGCAGTTACTGGAGGGGCACTGAAGCTTTCTTT | CASSYWRGTEAFF
NA | 17 | TRBJ2-1 | NA | TRBV21-1 | TGTGCCAGCAGCAAGGGGGGGGACGGCTTACCTTACAATGAGCAGTTCTTC | CASSKGGDGLPYNEQFF
NA | 11 | TRBJ1-1 | NA | TRBV20-1 | TGCAGTGCGGAGACAGGCCTTCTAACTTTCTTT | CSAETGLLTFF
NA | 15 | TRBJ2-5 | NA | TRBV7-2 | TGTGCCAGCAGCTTAGTGTCCGGGACTCAAGAGACCCAGTACTTC | CASSLVSGTQETQYF
TRBD2 | 15 | TRBJ2-1 | NA | TRBV9 | TGTGCCAGCAGCGTGACTAGCTCCTCCTACAATGAGCAGTTCTTC | CASSVTSSSYNEQFF
TRBD2 | 13 | TRBJ2-7 | NA | TRBV18 | TGTGCCAGCTCACCCGGGACTAGCGCCGAGCAGTACTTC | CASSPGTSAEQYF
TRBD2 | 17 | TRBJ2-4 | NA | TRBV19 | TGTGCCAGTAGTATAACCCCCGGGAGGGCTCCCGAAAACATTCAGTACTTC | CASSITPGRAPENIQYF
NA | 16 | TRBJ1-5 | NA | TRBV21-1 | TGTGCCAGCAGCAAAGTCGGAACTATGAGCAATCAGCCCCAGCATTTT | CASSKVGTMSNQPQHF
TRBD1 | 16 | TRBJ2-1 | NA | TRBV11-3 | TGTGCCAGCAGCGCCGTGACCGGGACAGGGAGCAATGAGCAGTTCTTC | CASSAVTGTGSNEQFF
NA | 15 | TRBJ1-6 | NA | TRBV7-9 | TGTGCCAGCAGCCCGCGGGACGGATATAATTCACCCCTCCACTTT | CASSPRDGYNSPLHF
NA | 16 | TRBJ1-3 | NA | TRBV7-2 | TGTGCCAGCAGCTTAGGGGCTTCCTCCTCTGGAAACACCATATATTTT | CASSLGASSSGNTIYF
NA | 15 | TRBJ2-7 | NA | TRBV4-3 | TGCGCCAGCAGCCAAGATAGTCCAGGCTCCTACGAGCAGTACTTC | CASSQDSPGSYEQYF
NA | 14 | TRBJ1-4 | NA | TRBV30 | TGTGCCTGTTCCCAGGGGAATACTAATGAAAAACTGTTTTTT | CACSQGNTNEKLFF
NA | 15 | TRBJ1-3 | once | TRBV6-6 | TGTGCCAGCAGTTACTCGCTCCGGGGTGGAAACACCATATATTTT | CASSYSLRGGNTIYF
TRBD1 | 16 | TRBJ2-7 | NA | TRBV19 | TGTGCCAGTAGTATATTCCCCTTGACAGGGTCCTACGAGCAGTACTTC | CASSIFPLTGSYEQYF
TRBD2 | 16 | TRBJ2-7 | NA | TRBV11-3 | TGTGCCAGCAGCTCGAGACTAGCGGGGGGGAGATACGAGCAGTACTTC | CASSSRLAGGRYEQYF
NA | 14 | TRBJ1-4 | few | TRBV18 | TGTGCCAGCTCACGTGGCGGGGCAGGTGAAAAACTGTTTTTT | CASSRGGAGEKLFF
TRBD1 | 14 | TRBJ1-2 | NA | TRBV19 | TGTGCCAGTAGTATACGGGACAGCAACTATGGCTACACCTTC | CASSIRDSNYGYTF
TRBD1 | 12 | TRBJ2-3 | few | TRBV5-6 | TGTGCCACCACAGGGGGCGCAGATACGCAGTATTTT | CATTGGADTQYF
NA | 19 | TRBJ2-7 | NA | TRBV21-1 | TGTGCCAGCAGCAAAGCGCTGAAGAACACCCGCCTTTACTCCTACGAGCAGTACTTC | CASSKALKNTRLYSYEQYF
TRBD1 | 13 | TRBJ1-2 | NA | TRBV5-8 | TGTGCCAGCAGCTTGTTACAGGGGGGCGGCTACACCTTC | CASSLLQGGGYTF
NA | 16 | TRBJ2-1 | NA | TRBV19 | TGTGCCAGTAGCCCCATTGAGGGCAGGGGTCACAATGAGCAGTTCTTC | CASSPIEGRGHNEQFF
TRBD2 | 14 | TRBJ2-7 | NA | TRBV7-2 | TGTGCCAGCAGGTCCGGGACTAGCGGGGCCCCGGGGGACTTC | CASRSGTSGAPGDF
NA | 13 | TRBJ2-3 | NA | TRBV30 | TGTGCCTGGAGTCGAGGGGGTACAGATACGCAGTATTTT | CAWSRGGTDTQYF
NA | 15 | TRBJ1-6 | few | TRBV6-5 | TGTGCCAGCAGTTATTCCCTTATCGAGGAATCACCCCTCCACTTT | CASSYSLIEESPLHF
TRBD1 | 18 | TRBJ1-3 | NA | TRBV7-6 | TGTGCCAGCAGCTTAACCCAAGGGACAGGGCTCTCTGGAAACACCATATATTTT | CASSLTQGTGLSGNTIYF
NA | 12 | TRBJ2-7 | few | TRBV5-5 | TGTGCCAGCAGCTACAGTGATTACGAGCAGTACTTC | CASSYSDYEQYF
NA | 17 | TRBJ2-2 | NA | TRBV19 | TGTGCCAGTAGTATACTAGCCGGACCGGACAACACCGGGGAGCTGTTTTTT | CASSILAGPDNTGELFF
NA | 15 | TRBJ1-1 | NA | TRBV6-1 | TGTGCCAGCAGTGAAATTCGGGGGGCGAACACTGAAGCTTTCTTT | CASSEIRGANTEAFF
TRBD2 | 15 | TRBJ2-7 | NA | TRBV7-2 | TGTGCCAGCAGCCAAGTTCTAGCGGGGGGGGCCGAGCAGTACTTC | CASSQVLAGGAEQYF
TRBD1 | 14 | TRBJ2-3 | few | TRBV5-1 | TGCGCCAGCCGGACAGGCGATTCCACAGATACGCAGTATTTT | CASRTGDSTDTQYF
TRBD1 | 15 | TRBJ2-1 | NA | TRBV5-4 | TGTGCCAGCAGCTTGGATGGGACAGGAAACAATGAGCAGTTCTTC | CASSLDGTGNNEQFF
NA | 16 | TRBJ1-5 | NA | TRBV7-2 | TGTGCCAGCAGCTTAGAAGGGCGGCGGACTAATCAGCCCCAGCATTTT | CASSLEGRRTNQPQHF
NA | 13 | TRBJ1-1 | NA | TRBV18 | TGTGCCAGCTCACCACTCGACAGCCTAACAGCTTTCTTT | CASSPLDSLTAFF
TRBD1 | 16 | TRBJ1-1 | NA | TRBV18 | TGTGCCAGCTCACTAACCGGGACAGGGGCACCCACTGAAGCTTTCTTT | CASSLTGTGAPTEAFF
TRBD1 | 15 | TRBJ1-2 | NA | TRBV5-1 | TGCGCCAGCAGCCCAGTGACAGGGGGCAATGATGGCTACACCTTC | CASSPVTGGNDGYTF
TRBD1 | 16 | TRBJ2-7 | NA | TRBV5-1 | TGCGCCAGCAGCTTGGGGGACGCCGGGACAGCCTACGAGCAGTACTTC | CASSLGDAGTAYEQYF
NA | 16 | TRBJ2-7 | NA | TRBV4-2 | TGTGCCAGCAGCCAAGATCGCAGGGGAATCGTCTACGAGCAGTACTTC | CASSQDRRGIVYEQYF
NA | 16 | TRBJ1-3 | NA | TRBV5-1 | TGCGCCAGCAGCTCCGGGGGGGCGTCGGCTGGAAACACCATATATTTT | CASSSGGASAGNTIYF
NA | 15 | TRBJ1-6 | NA | TRBV5-1 | TGCGCCAGCAGCTTAGCAGGGGCGCAGAATTCACCCCTCCACTTT | CASSLAGAQNSPLHF
TRBD2 | 12 | TRBJ2-7 | once | TRBV30 | TGTGCCTGGGGATTAGCGGGGCCCCCTCAGTACTTC | CAWGLAGPPQYF
TRBD1 | 15 | TRBJ1-5 | NA | TRBV10-3 | TGTGCCATCATGTCGGACAGGGGAGGTGACCAGCCCCAGCATTTT | CAIMSDRGGDQPQHF
NA | 10 | TRBJ2-1 | NA | TRBV7-3 | TGTGCCAGCAGCCGCCAAGCGCAGTTCTTC | CASSRQAQFF
NA | 13 | TRBJ2-3 | NA | TRBV12-3/TRBV12-4 | TGTGCCAGCAGAGACAGGCAGGGGGATACGCAGTATTTT | CASRDRQGDTQYF
NA | 17 | TRBJ2-6 | NA | TRBV5-1 | TGCGCCAGCAGCTTGACTAGCTGGGTCTCTGGGGCCAACGTCCTGACTTTC | CASSLTSWVSGANVLTF
NA | 13 | TRBJ1-1 | few | TRBV11-2 | TGTGCCAGCAGCTTGAATCTCCGGACTGAAGCTTTCTTT | CASSLNLRTEAFF
NA | 13 | TRBJ1-6 | NA | TRBV6-1 | TGTGCCAGCAGTGAAGACGGTGAATCACCCCTCCACTTT | CASSEDGESPLHF
TRBD1 | 16 | TRBJ1-5 | NA | TRBV19 | TGTGCCAGTAGTCCTAGGACAGGGGCCCTCAATCAGCCCCAGCATTTT | CASSPRTGALNQPQHF
TRBD2 | 14 | TRBJ2-5 | NA | TRBV19 | TGTGCCAGTAGAAAAGCGGGAGAGCGTGAGACCCAGTACTTC | CASRKAGERETQYF
TRBD2 | 14 | TRBJ2-7 | once | TRBV7-2 | TGTGCCAGCAGCATGGGACTAGCGGGCCACGAGCAGTACTTC | CASSMGLAGHEQYF
NA | 14 | TRBJ1-1 | NA | TRBV27 | TGTGCCAGCAGTTTCCGGCAGGGGAGGGCTGAAGCTTTCTTT | CASSFRQGRAEAFF
TRBD2 | 14 | TRBJ2-7 | NA | TRBV6-5 | TGTGCCAGCAGATTGAGCGGGGGAAACTACGAGCAGTACTTC | CASRLSGGNYEQYF